The T cell receptor beta chain under discussion was sequenced for a study of chemoradiotherapy in HPV16-positive cancers. Across the study: Two HPV16-positive patients' cells yielded candidate HPV-specific clones and common motifs. Regarding the study as a whole: The functional HPV-specific definition rests on just two HPV16-positive patients. Better recurrence-free survival went with HPV-responsive T-cell expansion in HPV16-positive patients.

CDR3 size: 13 residues. Germline V lookup: CDR1 SGHAT, CDR2 FQDESV (reference sequence). The V end lost 3 bases, the J end lost 5 bases, and 7 bases lay between the germline ends. Comment on this clone: Its target is not known.

Repeated repertoire sampling spanned the course of chemoradiotherapy. Some clones are missing from TCRdb's copy, which holds only in-frame ones; the method was immunoSEQ multiplex PCR. Of under 40,000 clones listed, 80% to 90% are singletons. This clonotype was sampled from a human donor with HPV-associated anogenital cancer. This specimen consisted of blood, obtained from a patient who underwent chemoradiotherapy. The rearrangement uses TRBV11-1 and TRBJ1-4; D is ambiguous. The DNA for the CDR3 is TGTGCCAGCAGCTTGGGGTTGAATGAAAAACTGTTTTTT. Translating it yields CASSLGLNEKLFF.